The sequence of this T cell receptor (beta chain) was determined in a study of T cell repertoires in cytomegalovirus infection. Study in general: TCR beta signatures that were public indicated CMV infection and matching HLA type.

Study-level points and caveats: What dominated the ex vivo response were HLA-C-restricted CMV-specific TCR beta clonotypes.

Losses at the gene ends were 3 bases for V and 11 bases for J; bases not matched to a gene: 24. The CDR3 covers 19 residues. TCRdb reanalysed the reads using MiXCR and keeps one entry per CDR3 protein. The table lists 450,000 to 650,000 distinct CDR3 sequences, roughly 29% of them singletons. Comments on this clonotype: Its cognate antigen is unknown.

The rearrangement joins TRBV12-3 or TRBV12-4 to TRBJ2-1; 8 bases map to TRBD2. This clonotype originated in a human donor in good health (CMV status not recorded). Some clones in this sample may be carry-over from other donors' samples. Sample: PBMCs. CDR3 coding DNA: TGTGCCAGCAGTTTCAGTGAGAGATTTAGCGGGGTTCCTGACTCTAAGCAGTTCTTC. Its protein is CASSFSERFSGVPDSKQFF.